This T cell receptor (beta chain) was obtained from a study of post-analysis software for immune sequencing data. Tagging with unique molecular identifiers was a feature of the TCR beta cDNA libraries. From around 1 to 10 million T cells, hundreds of thousands of cDNA molecules were obtained. TCRdb re-called the PCR reads with MiXCR, one entry per CDR3 protein. The top ten hold 9.5% to 13% of the sample, which has hundreds of thousands of distinct CDR3 sequences, under 55% seen once. Remarks on this clonotype: Its antigen is not identified.

Study observations and caveats: Pronounced co-clustering by F measure was evident among identically batched samples. Multiple sclerosis patients showed significantly lower normalized Chao1 diversity than controls did.

The TCR originated in a girl aged 10 to 17 with multiple sclerosis. The sequencing input was blood.

CDR3 bases: TGTGCCAGCAGGCGGGGGACAGAGAGTGTTGAAGCTTTCTTT. This codes for CASRRGTESVEAFF. The chain links TRBV6-6 to TRBJ1-1, with TRBD1 matching 7 bases. CDR1 and CDR2 (germline): MNHNY, SVGAGI (reference sequence). The length of the CDR3 is 14 residues. V dropped 6 bases and J dropped 7; count of bases not matched to a gene: 11.